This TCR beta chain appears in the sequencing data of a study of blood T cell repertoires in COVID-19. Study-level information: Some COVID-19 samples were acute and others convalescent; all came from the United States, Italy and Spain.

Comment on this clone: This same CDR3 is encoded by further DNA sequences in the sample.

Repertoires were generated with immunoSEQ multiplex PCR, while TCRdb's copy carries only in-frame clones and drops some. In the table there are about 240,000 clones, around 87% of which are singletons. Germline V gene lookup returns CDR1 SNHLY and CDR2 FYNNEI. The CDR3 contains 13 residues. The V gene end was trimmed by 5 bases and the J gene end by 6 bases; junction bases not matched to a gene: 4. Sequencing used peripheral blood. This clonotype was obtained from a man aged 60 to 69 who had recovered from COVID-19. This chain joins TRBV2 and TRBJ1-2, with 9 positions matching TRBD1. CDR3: CASSRDRVDGYTF. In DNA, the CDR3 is TGTGCCAGCAGTAGGGACAGGGTGGATGGCTACACCTTC.